Reported below is one T cell receptor beta chain. This record belongs to a study of blood T cell repertoires in COVID-19. Study-wide background: Acute and convalescent COVID-19 samples came from the United States, Italy and Spain. Nucleic acid was either cDNA or gDNA, and it came from T cells, B-cell-depleted T cells, or PBMCs.

The repertoire was sequenced with immunoSEQ multiplex PCR; TCRdb's copy has only in-frame clones and lacks some. The table shows fewer than 150,000 clones, with 70% to 85% occurring only once. Trimming pared 3 bases from V and 4 bases from J, leaving 16 bases between. The CDR3 consists of 16 residues. Germline CDR1 SGHKS, CDR2 YYEKEE (reference sequence). The specimen was peripheral blood. V and J are TRBV5-5 and TRBJ1-4; TRBD1 is a possible D gene (6 bases). The sequence came from an elderly woman in a cohort sampled during active or convalescent COVID-19. The CDR3 loop is CASSSEGGRHNEKLFF. In DNA, the CDR3 is TGTGCCAGCAGCTCCGAGGGGGGGCGCCATAATGAAAAACTGTTTTTT.